This T cell receptor beta chain appears in the sequencing data of a study of blood T cell repertoires in COVID-19. The wider study: Acute and convalescent COVID-19 samples came from the United States, Italy and Spain. Sources were T cells, B-cell-depleted T cells, or PBMCs; the material itself was cDNA or gDNA.

Looked up from germline, CDR1 is SNHLY and CDR2 is FYNNEI. After removal of 1 base from V and 4 bases from J, the junction contained 1 base not matched to a gene. The CDR3 runs 14 residues. In the original workflow: Nucleated cell counts were estimated from reference gene primer amplification. The repertoire was sequenced with immunoSEQ multiplex PCR; TCRdb's copy has only in-frame clones and lacks some. V and J calls plus clone size are reproduced from that table; the DNA served to infer D and trimming. Of more than 200,000 clones listed, around 80% were seen once; the top ten hold roughly 27%. The sample was peripheral blood. This clonotype was obtained from a man aged 35 to 55 with acute or convalescent COVID-19. V is TRBV2 and J is TRBJ1-5, with TRBD1 matching 7 bases. The DNA of the CDR3 is TGTGCCAGCAGTGAAGTACAGGGGAATCAGCCCCAGCATTTT. Its translation: CASSEVQGNQPQHF.